This T cell receptor (beta chain) was retrieved from a study of tissue T cells after allogeneic stem cell transplantation. A remark on this clone: Each gene name is a mouse one. The CDR3 goes on 1 residue after the read ends, and that part is filled in from the germline J gene.

Time point indicated: mouse harvest day 14 after allogeneic transplant. Mouse grafts combined 10^7 T-cell-depleted bone marrow cells with 10^6 splenic CD5+ T cells. CDR1 and CDR2 from the germline V gene are SGHND and FRSKSL. V was clipped by 10 bases and J by 3 bases, with 9 bases between them. The CDR3 sequence is 12 residues long. Using immunoSEQ multiplex PCR, the repertoire was profiled, and TCRdb retains in-frame clones only, with some absent. This sample has 1,500 to 2,000 clones; 35% to 50% occur once, and the top ten carry just under 35%. This sequence originates from a female BALB/c mouse given C57BL/6 T cells with graft-versus-host disease after an allogeneic hematopoietic cell transplant. The genes are TRBV15 and TRBJ1-4; possible D gene TRBD1, 6 bases. Sequenced material: spleen. The CDR3 DNA, read in part, is TGTGCCAACGGGACACCCAACGAAAGATTATTT. Encoded protein: CANGTPNERLF. From start to end, the CDR3 is CANGTPNERLFF. Complete variable domain (other parts from reference TRBV15 and TRBJ1-4): DAGVTQTPRHEVAEKGQTIILKCEPVSGHNDLFWYRQTKIQGLELLSYFRSKSLMEDGGAFKDRFKAEMLNSSFSTLKIQPTEPKDSAVYLCANGTPNERLFFGHGTKLSVL.